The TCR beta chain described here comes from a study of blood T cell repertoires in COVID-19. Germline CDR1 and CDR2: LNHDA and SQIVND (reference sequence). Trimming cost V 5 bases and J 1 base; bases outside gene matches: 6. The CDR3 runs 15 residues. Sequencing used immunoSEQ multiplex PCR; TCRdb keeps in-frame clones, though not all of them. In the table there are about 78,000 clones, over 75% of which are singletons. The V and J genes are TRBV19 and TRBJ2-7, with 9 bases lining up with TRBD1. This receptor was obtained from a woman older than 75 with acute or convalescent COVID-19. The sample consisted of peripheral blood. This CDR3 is CASSPGTGLSYEQYF. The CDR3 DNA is TGTGCCAGTAGTCCCGGGACAGGGTTATCCTACGAGCAGTACTTC.